The rows below give T cell receptor beta chains drawn from one sample of a study of T cell responses to AZD1222 COVID-19 vaccine. Clones were sequenced by immunoSEQ multiplex PCR, and TCRdb holds only the in-frame ones, with some missing. Of some 120,000 clones listed, more than 65% were seen once; the top ten hold around 9.9%. The sequencing here drew on peripheral blood, taken on day 0 of AZD1222 vaccination. Receptors were obtained from an adult in good health. The CDR3 runs from the conserved cysteine through the conserved F or W.

j_call | v_call | cdr3_aa
TRBJ1-1 | TRBV27 | CASRWGGHPNTEAFF
TRBJ1-1 | TRBV6-2/TRBV6-3 | CASSATGGLTEAFF
TRBJ1-1 | TRBV18 | CASSPRTVGDTEAFF
TRBJ2-7 | TRBV5-1 | CASSDYTYEQYF
TRBJ1-5 | TRBV28 | CASSSRGFGNQPQHF
TRBJ2-5 | TRBV7-2 | CASSLGVGGLSETQYF
TRBJ2-7 | TRBV7-9 | CASSLVGLTSGTEYF
TRBJ2-7 | TRBV23-1 | CASSQLADPTQQYF
TRBJ2-1 | TRBV9 | CASSPRLAGVPYNEQFF
TRBJ1-2 | TRBV3-1/TRBV3-2 | CASSFLPGQGNYGYTF
TRBJ2-3 | TRBV12-3/TRBV12-4 | CASSVGGGGYF
TRBJ1-2 | TRBV6-5 | CASTRLDTLNYGYTF
TRBJ1-3 | TRBV27 | CASKGYSGNTIYF
TRBJ2-1 | TRBV10-3 | CAISESTGGDNEQFF
TRBJ2-4 | TRBV19 | CASNAQGAGKNIQYF
TRBJ2-3 | TRBV7-2 | CASSSWTGRNTQYF
TRBJ2-5 | TRBV27 | CASSLRLGLETQYF
TRBJ2-1 | TRBV2 | CASSERLAGANEQFF
TRBJ1-2 | TRBV19 | CASSIMEDYGYTF
TRBJ1-2 | TRBV27 | CASSFFGGQYGYTF
TRBJ2-2 | TRBV12-3/TRBV12-4 | CASSFGDPGELFF
TRBJ1-1 | TRBV5-4 | CASSLQQGASNTEAFF
TRBJ2-5 | TRBV2 | CAGRRGYQETQYF
TRBJ2-1 | TRBV9 | CASSVGASGNRYNEQFF
TRBJ1-6 | TRBV27 | CASSFVGLTSPLHF
TRBJ1-2 | TRBV2 | CASNMNNYGYTF
TRBJ1-2 | TRBV21-1 | CASSIIPDSLYGYTF